This is a list of T cell receptor beta chains from one sample in a study of blood T cells in healthy people across ages. TCRdb recomputed calls from the 5' RACE reads with MiXCR, one row per CDR3 protein. The data contain over 950,000 distinct CDR3 sequences, roughly two fifths of them seen just once; the ten biggest clones take up roughly 13%. The sample comprised blood. All receptors derive from a man younger than 35 in good health. CDR3s include the opening cysteine and the closing phenylalanine or tryptophan. The D gene is left open where the match is weak. Expanded clones are given a class, and other clones once, few, many or no size at all.

d_gene | j_gene | v_gene | abundance | len | CDR3nt | CDR3aa
- | TRBJ1-1 | TRBV11-2 | - | 12 | TGTGCCTCCATGTGGGGCAGGGCTGAAGCTTTCTTT | CASMWGRAEAFF
TRBD1 | TRBJ1-5 | TRBV20-1 | few | 14 | TGCAGTGCTAGAGACCTTGGACAGGGTCAGCCCCAGCATTTT | CSARDLGQGQPQHF
TRBD1 | TRBJ2-3 | TRBV2 | few | 14 | TGTGCCAGGGTCGGACAGGGGAGCACAGATACGCAGTATTTT | CARVGQGSTDTQYF
TRBD1 | TRBJ1-1 | TRBV27 | - | 17 | TGTGCCAGCAGTTTAGAAGGGACAGGGGGTGGGAGTACTGAAGCTTTCTTT | CASSLEGTGGGSTEAFF
- | TRBJ1-1 | TRBV7-6 | - | 13 | TGTGCCAGCAGCTTATCAGCGAGTTCAGTGGCTTTCTTT | CASSLSASSVAFF
- | TRBJ1-5 | TRBV12-3/TRBV12-4 | few | 12 | TGTGCCAGCAACCTCCCGGGTCAGCCCCAGCATTTT | CASNLPGQPQHF
- | TRBJ1-6 | TRBV4-1 | - | 16 | TGCGCCAGCAGCCAAGGAGAGCAACTGAGGAATTCACTCCTCCACTTT | CASSQGEQLRNSLLHF
- | TRBJ1-2 | TRBV20-1 | - | 18 | TGCAGTGCTTTTCCCCCCGAGGCAATGGGGGGCGTAGACTATGGCTACACCTTC | CSAFPPEAMGGVDYGYTF
TRBD1 | TRBJ1-5 | TRBV28 | few | 13 | TGTGCCAGCTGGGGACAGGGGATGGGGCCCCAGCATTTT | CASWGQGMGPQHF
- | TRBJ1-2 | TRBV20-1 | - | 13 | TGCAGTGCTGCTGCCTGGTCCGGGGGAGGCTACACCTTC | CSAAAWSGGGYTF
TRBD2 | TRBJ2-5 | TRBV29-1 | - | 15 | TGCAGCGTTGAATTCCTAGCGGGGGGCCAAGAGACCCAGTACTTC | CSVEFLAGGQETQYF
TRBD1 | TRBJ1-2 | TRBV18 | few | 14 | TGTGCCAGCTCACCGGGGACAGGTTTCTATGGCTACACCTTC | CASSPGTGFYGYTF
TRBD1 | TRBJ1-5 | TRBV7-2 | - | 15 | TGTGCCAGCAGCTCCGAGACAGGGGCTCATCAGCCCCAGCATTTT | CASSSETGAHQPQHF
- | TRBJ1-6 | TRBV20-1 | - | 16 | TGCAGTGCTAGAGTGGACGTGGGAACCTATAATTCACCCCTCCACTTT | CSARVDVGTYNSPLHF
- | TRBJ1-1 | TRBV18 | - | 15 | TGTGCCAGCTCACGCGACCTAGGCGGTGGCACTGAAGCTTTCTTT | CASSRDLGGGTEAFF
- | TRBJ1-1 | TRBV20-1 | few | 14 | TGCAGTGCTAGAGGCTATAGGCTGAACACTGAAGCTTTCTTT | CSARGYRLNTEAFF
TRBD2 | TRBJ2-3 | TRBV9 | - | 18 | TGTGCCAGCAGCGGGTGGGCGGGACTAGCGGGGTCCGAAGATACGCAGTATTTT | CASSGWAGLAGSEDTQYF
- | TRBJ2-3 | TRBV5-5 | - | 14 | TGTGCCAGCAGCACAGAGGCGAGCACAGATACGCAGTATTTT | CASSTEASTDTQYF
TRBD1 | TRBJ2-7 | TRBV6-5 | - | 14 | TGTGCCAGCAGTAGACAGGGAAGGAACTACGAGCAGTACTTC | CASSRQGRNYEQYF
- | TRBJ2-5 | TRBV6-6 | few | 14 | TGTGCCAGCAGTTATGGAGAAACTCAAGAGACCCAGTACTTC | CASSYGETQETQYF
TRBD1 | TRBJ1-4 | TRBV5-1 | few | 15 | TGCGCCAGCACCCCCTCGGGACAGCCTAATGAAAAACTGTTTTTT | CASTPSGQPNEKLFF
- | TRBJ1-5 | TRBV5-1 | - | 15 | TGCGCCAGCAGCTTGGGTGGCCAGGCGGAACAGCCCCAGCATTTT | CASSLGGQAEQPQHF
- | TRBJ2-6 | TRBV20-1 | once | 18 | TGCAGTGCTAGCCTACCGGGACATTACAGCTCTGGGGCCAACGTCCTGACTTTC | CSASLPGHYSSGANVLTF
- | TRBJ1-4 | TRBV20-1 | few | 15 | TGCAGTGCTAGTGTTGCAGCGAGGGTTAATGAAAAACTGTTTTTT | CSASVAARVNEKLFF
TRBD1 | TRBJ1-2 | TRBV4-1 | few | 14 | TGCGCCAGCAGCCAAGATATAGGGGGCAATGGCTACACCTTC | CASSQDIGGNGYTF
- | TRBJ1-5 | TRBV27 | many | 14 | TGTGCCAGCAGCCGGACAGTTAGCAATCAGCCCCAGCATTTT | CASSRTVSNQPQHF
- | TRBJ1-6 | TRBV7-2 | few | 15 | TGTGCCAGCACCCCGACAGGCAATTCTAATTCACCCCTCCACTTT | CASTPTGNSNSPLHF
- | TRBJ2-5 | TRBV12-3/TRBV12-4 | - | 13 | TGTGCCAGCACCCGGGCAGGGTTGGAGACCCAGTACTTC | CASTRAGLETQYF
- | TRBJ2-1 | TRBV29-1 | few | 16 | TGCAGCGTTGAGCTCACTTACCCCCAGATTTACAATGAGCAGTTCTTC | CSVELTYPQIYNEQFF
- | TRBJ2-3 | TRBV29-1 | many | 12 | TGCAGCGTTACTACGTGGGGAGATACGCAGTATTTT | CSVTTWGDTQYF
TRBD1 | TRBJ1-5 | TRBV6-2/TRBV6-3 | few | 14 | TGTGCCAGCAGTTTGGCAGGGGGCGTTCAGCCCCAGCATTTT | CASSLAGGVQPQHF
- | TRBJ2-1 | TRBV20-1 | - | 17 | TGCAGTGCTAGAGTGGAAGGGGACCGCGCGAAAGATACTGAGCAGTTCTTC | CSARVEGDRAKDTEQFF
- | TRBJ2-6 | TRBV6-6 | - | 16 | TGTGCCAGCAGTTCGGGACTGCCCTCTGGGGCCAACGTCCTGACTTTC | CASSSGLPSGANVLTF
- | TRBJ1-2 | TRBV2 | - | 12 | TGTGCCAGCCGCCAGGATCTCGGTGGCTACACCTTC | CASRQDLGGYTF
- | TRBJ1-1 | TRBV27 | - | 12 | TGTGCCAGCAGTTTACCAACCGGTAAAGCTTTCTTT | CASSLPTGKAFF
- | TRBJ1-2 | TRBV12-3/TRBV12-4 | few | 13 | TGTGCCAGCAGTTTGACGGAAATCTTGGGCTACACCTTC | CASSLTEILGYTF
TRBD1 | TRBJ1-4 | TRBV20-1 | - | 15 | TGCAGTGCTAGAGACAGGACAGGGGTTTGTAAAAAACTGTTTTTT | CSARDRTGVCKKLFF
- | TRBJ1-2 | TRBV3-1 | few | 14 | TGTGCCAGCAGCCAAGGGAAAGGGCGCTATGGCTACACCTTC | CASSQGKGRYGYTF
- | TRBJ2-3 | TRBV6-2/TRBV6-3 | few | 14 | TGTGCCAGCAGTTATTTCGTAGAGACAGATACGCAGTATTTT | CASSYFVETDTQYF
TRBD2 | TRBJ2-3 | TRBV20-1 | - | 15 | TGCAGTGCTAGAGATACGGTAGCGGGGGGTGATACGCAGTATTTT | CSARDTVAGGDTQYF
- | TRBJ1-1 | TRBV9 | few | 16 | TGTGCCAGCAGCGTAGAATCAGGGGAAGCGGGCACTGAAGCTTTCTTT | CASSVESGEAGTEAFF
- | TRBJ1-1 | TRBV29-1 | few | 12 | TGCAGCGTTGATGGAAGGGGTGATGGCGCTTTCTTT | CSVDGRGDGAFF
- | TRBJ1-4 | TRBV20-1 | - | 15 | TGCAGTGCTAGAGCCCGGAATGCAACTAATGAAAAACCGTTTTTT | CSARARNATNEKPFF
- | TRBJ1-4 | TRBV7-2 | - | 16 | TGTGCCAGCAGCTTAGGTTTCGGGGGGAGTTCTGAAAAACTGTTTTTT | CASSLGFGGSSEKLFF
- | TRBJ2-3 | TRBV20-1 | many | 14 | TGCAGTGCTCCACGGGAGTCTTTCACAGATACGCAGTATTTT | CSAPRESFTDTQYF
- | TRBJ2-7 | TRBV19 | - | 13 | TGTGCCAGTAGCCTCTACAGCTCCTACGAGCAGTACTTC | CASSLYSSYEQYF
- | TRBJ2-1 | TRBV6-1 | - | 14 | TGTGCCAGCAGTGACGTGAGCTCCTACAATGAGCAGTTCTTC | CASSDVSSYNEQFF
TRBD1 | TRBJ2-7 | TRBV2 | - | 15 | TGTGCCAGCAGCGCCGGGACAGGGCTTACCTACGAGCAGTACTTC | CASSAGTGLTYEQYF
- | TRBJ2-1 | TRBV4-1 | - | 16 | TGCGCCAGCAGCCAATCAAGGGCAGGGGCTTACAATGAGCAGTTCTTC | CASSQSRAGAYNEQFF
- | TRBJ1-1 | TRBV2 | - | 17 | TGTGCCAGCAGTAGGTATCCGTTAACTCAAACTCTCACTGAAGCTTTCTTT | CASSRYPLTQTLTEAFF
- | TRBJ1-1 | TRBV25-1 | few | 11 | TGTGCCAGCAGCTGGGCATTTGAAGCTTTCTTT | CASSWAFEAFF